These 30 T cell receptor beta chains were all obtained from the same sample, sequenced in a study of long-term antiretroviral therapy in people with HIV. Version v3.0 of the immunoSEQ assay was performed at survey level. Method: immunoSEQ multiplex PCR; TCRdb's copy keeps in-frame clones and lacks some. The data contain some 16,000 clones, approximately 90% of them singletons. The sequenced sample was unsorted PBMCs, obtained 0.6 years after starting antiretroviral therapy. These receptors all come from a middle-aged woman with HIV.

The rearrangement links TRBV6-5 to TRBJ1-1; possibly TRBD1 for D (5 bases). There are 13 residues in the CDR3. V lost 6 bases and J lost 0, with 8 bases in between. CDR1 MNHEY and CDR2 SVGAGI come from the germline V gene. The CDR3 nucleotides are TGTGCCAGCAGAGACAGTATGAACACTGAAGCTTTCTTT. Residues: CASRDSMNTEAFF.

The rearrangement links TRBV2 to TRBJ2-3, with 11 nucleotides matching TRBD2. The CDR3 contains 15 residues. Germline V gene lookup returns CDR1 SNHLY and CDR2 FYNNEI. Trimming took 3 bases from V and 7 from J; bases not matched to a gene: 6. CDR3 loop: CASSDVAGGPNTQYF. As DNA, the CDR3 is TGTGCCAGCAGTGACGTAGCGGGGGGGCCAAATACGCAGTATTTT.

The genes are TRBV4-1 and TRBJ1-3; maybe TRBD1 (5 bases). The CDR3 spans 15 residues. Per the germline V gene, CDR1 is MGHRA and CDR2 is YSYEKL. Between the trimmed V and J ends, which lost 2 bases and 5 bases, there was a span of 13 bases. The CDR3 coding sequence is TGCGCCAGCAGCCAATCCCAGGGACGTAGAAACACCATATATTTT. This translates into CASSQSQGRRNTIYF.

The genes are TRBV10-1 and TRBJ2-7; no firm D call. The CDR3 is 14 residues long. Trimming removed 5 bases from V and 7 bases from J, with 18 bases in between. Per germline, CDR1 WNHNN and CDR2 SYGVQD (reference sequence). CDR3 bases: TGCGCCAGCAGTAGCGATAACTCCGTGGGGGAGCAGTACTTC. Its protein is CASSSDNSVGEQYF.

CDR3 in amino acids: CASSFPGSTRQYF. In nucleotides, the CDR3 is TGTGCCAGCAGTTTCCCAGGGTCCACCCGGCAGTACTTC. The rearrangement joins TRBV27 to TRBJ2-7, with D perhaps matching TRBD1 (5 bases). CDR1 and CDR2 from the germline V gene are MNHEY and SMNVEV (reference sequence). The CDR3 runs to 13 residues. V gave up 3 bases and J gave up 9 bases, with 15 bases separating them.

Here the CDR3 reads CASSQSYSQTPNEQFF. In DNA form, the CDR3 reads TGTGCCAGCAGCCAATCTTACAGCCAGACACCCAATGAGCAGTTCTTC. V usage is TRBV16 and J usage is TRBJ2-1; D is unresolved. CDR1 is KGHSY, CDR2 FQNENV, per germline. The CDR3 has 16 amino acids. The V end lost 0 bases, the J end lost 6 bases, and 15 bases lay between the germline ends.

The CDR3 DNA reads as TGTGCCAGCAGCCAAGGGGTCGACATCTACAATGAGCAGTTCTTC. Translating it yields CASSQGVDIYNEQFF. The gene calls are TRBV4-2 and TRBJ2-1; the D is unclear. V lost 1 base and J 3 bases, leaving 10 bases between the germline ends. Germline CDR1 reads LGHNA; CDR2 reads YNFKEQ. The CDR3 is made up of 15 amino acids.

The chain recombines TRBV2 with TRBJ2-1; 10 bases agree with TRBD1. In germline, CDR1 is SNHLY, CDR2 FYNNEI. The ends lost 6 bases at V and 2 bases at J; junction bases unmatched: 4. The CDR3 covers 15 residues. The CDR3 DNA reads as TGTGCCAGCAGGTTCGGGACAGGGGCCTACAATGAGCAGTTCTTC. Its translation: CASRFGTGAYNEQFF.

The chain recombines TRBV30 with TRBJ2-2; D uncertain. Trimming took 0 bases from V and 0 from J, leaving 11 bases between them. CDR3 length: 16 residues. Germline V gene sequence: CDR1 GTSNPN, CDR2 SVGIG (reference sequence). This CDR3 reads CAWSVYELANTGELFF. The CDR3 DNA reads TGTGCCTGGAGTGTGTACGAGCTGGCGAACACCGGGGAGCTGTTTTTT.

The rearrangement uses TRBV5-4 and TRBJ2-7, with TRBD2 matching over 10 bases. CDR3 length: 14 residues. After removal of 6 bases from V and 2 bases from J, the junction contained 5 bases not matched to a gene. Germline V gives CDR1 SGHNT, CDR2 YYREEE (reference sequence). The CDR3 nucleotides are TGTGCCAGCACGCCCAGCGGGGGGGCCTACGAGCAGTACTTC. Its translation is CASTPSGGAYEQYF.

This sequence joins TRBV6-5 and TRBJ1-1, with D uncertain. CDR3 size: 16 residues. Germline loops: CDR1 MNHEY, CDR2 SVGAGI. The V gene lost 2 bases and the J gene lost 2 bases, with 15 bases spanning the gap. This CDR3 is CASSYSGGFFNTEAFF. CDR3 DNA sequence: TGTGCCAGCAGTTACAGCGGTGGTTTCTTTAACACTGAAGCTTTCTTT.

This chain connects TRBV9 to TRBJ1-1; unclear D gene. From germline, CDR1 is SGDLS and CDR2 YYNGEE. V lost 1 base and J lost 0, with 10 bases in between. The CDR3 has 15 residues. The CDR3 region is CASSVTGRMNTEAFF. The CDR3 DNA reads TGTGCCAGCAGCGTAACGGGGAGAATGAACACTGAAGCTTTCTTT.

The gene calls are TRBV30 and TRBJ2-3; possibly TRBD1 or TRBD2 for D (8 bases each). Looked up from germline, CDR1 is GTSNPN and CDR2 is SVGIG (reference sequence). The CDR3 contains 13 residues. V dropped 4 bases and J dropped 6 bases, with 14 bases sitting between them. CDR3 region: CAWTGGGGDTQYF. CDR3 sequence (DNA): TGTGCCTGGACAGGGGGCGGGGGGGATACGCAGTATTTT.

CDR3 nucleotide sequence: TGCGCCAGCAGCCAAGGGCGACTGCAGTTCTTC. It specifies CASSQGRLQFF. The rearrangement links TRBV4-1 to TRBJ2-1; unclear D gene. Trimming shortened V by 1 base and J by 12 bases, and 7 bases separated the two germline ends. The CDR3 extends over 11 amino acids. Germline V gives CDR1 MGHRA, CDR2 YSYEKL.

The genes are TRBV11-2 and TRBJ2-7, with 8 bases identical to TRBD1. V gave up 1 base and J gave up 6 bases; unmatched junction bases: 5. The CDR3 has 14 residues. Germline V gene lookup returns CDR1 SGHAT and CDR2 FQNNGV. The CDR3 DNA reads TGTGCCAGCAGCTTAGGGCAGGGGGCTGGCGAGCAGTACTTC. This codes for CASSLGQGAGEQYF.

The V gene is TRBV7-9, the J gene TRBJ1-5, with 10 positions matching TRBD1. Germline V gene lookup returns CDR1 SEHNR and CDR2 FQNEAQ (reference sequence). The V gene end was trimmed by 4 bases and the J gene end by 3 bases; junction bases not matched to a gene: 6. The CDR3 is made up of 16 amino acids. This CDR3 reads CASSSGTGDSNQPQHF. The DNA for the CDR3 is TGTGCCAGCAGCTCAGGGACAGGGGATTCCAATCAGCCCCAGCATTTT.

This rearrangement joins TRBV6-1 to TRBJ2-7; possibly TRBD1 for D (5 bases). Trimming left V 5 bases short and J 5 bases short, with 10 bases between. CDR3 length: 12 residues. Germline V CDR1 and CDR2: MNHNS, SASEGT. The CDR3 protein is CASSLQGDEQYF. The CDR3 nucleotides are TGTGCCAGCAGTCTCCAAGGGGACGAGCAGTACTTC.

Here the CDR3 DNA reads TGTGCCAGCAGCGCCGGGACCGAGATCTTGAACACTGAAGCTTTCTTT. It is translated as CASSAGTEILNTEAFF. The chain combines TRBV7-9 with TRBJ1-1, with D perhaps matching TRBD1 (5 bases). Between the trimmed V and J ends, which lost 5 bases and 0 bases, there was a span of 16 bases. Germline loops: CDR1 SEHNR, CDR2 FQNEAQ (reference sequence). CDR3 size: 16 residues. The whole variable domain, remainder taken from reference TRBV7-9 and TRBJ1-1, is DTGVSQNPRHKITKRGQNVTFRCDPISEHNRLYWYRQTLGQGPEFLTYFQNEAQLEKSRLLSDRFSAERPKGSFSTLEIQRTEQGDSAMYLCASSAGTEILNTEAFFGQGTRLTVV.

This sequence joins TRBV30 and TRBJ2-7; no firm D call. Germline V gene lookup returns CDR1 GTSNPN and CDR2 SVGIG (reference sequence). V was cut by 2 bases and J by 3 bases, with 5 bases left in between. This CDR3 has 11 residues. The CDR3 DNA is TGTGCCTGGAGTCGTAGCTACGAGCAGTACTTC. It yields the protein CAWSRSYEQYF.

The chain uses TRBV5-6 and TRBJ2-7; 9 nucleotides match TRBD2. Losses at the gene ends were 3 bases for V and 8 bases for J; bases not matched to a gene: 18. The CDR3 loop spans 17 amino acids. Germline loops: CDR1 SGHDT, CDR2 YYEEEE. The CDR3 sequence: CASSSAYSGGSPTKQYF. The CDR3 DNA reads TGTGCCAGCAGCTCCGCCTATAGCGGGGGTTCTCCTACGAAGCAGTACTTC.

J is TRBJ2-3 and V is TRBV7-9, with TRBD2 identical over 7 bases. This CDR3 comprises 19 residues. V was clipped by 5 bases and J by 1 base; unmatched bases: 18. Germline assignment: CDR1 SEHNR and CDR2 FQNEAQ (reference sequence). CDR3 nucleotides: TGTGCCAGCAGCCCAATTGGGGGAGCGGGGCTCCTCGGCACAGATACGCAGTATTTT. Translated: CASSPIGGAGLLGTDTQYF.

The chain employs TRBV2 and TRBJ2-1; 7 bases fit TRBD2. CDR1 and CDR2 from the germline V gene are SNHLY and FYNNEI. Trimming removed 8 bases from V and 7 bases from J; junction bases left unmatched: 14. The CDR3 is 15 residues long. The CDR3 DNA follows: TGTGCCAGCGACGGGGTTAGCGGGTGGAGGAATGAGCAGTTCTTC. Translation gives CASDGVSGWRNEQFF.

This rearrangement joins TRBV10-3 to TRBJ1-3; the D is unclear. V was shortened by 3 bases and J by 1 base, with 13 bases between the two germline ends. The CDR3 is made up of 16 amino acids. The V gene's germline CDR1 is ENHRY and CDR2 SYGVKD. The CDR3: CAISDRAGTSGNTIYF. The CDR3 region has the DNA TGTGCCATCAGTGATCGGGCAGGAACTTCTGGAAACACCATATATTTT.

V is TRBV9 and J is TRBJ2-2, with 9 bases that match TRBD2. Losses at the gene ends were 0 bases for V and 6 bases for J; bases not matched to a gene: 0. The CDR3 length is 14 residues. The germline gives CDR1 SGDLS, CDR2 YYNGEE. CDR3 coding DNA: TGTGCCAGCAGCGTAGGCGGGGGGGCCGGGGAGCTGTTTTTT. It specifies CASSVGGGAGELFF.

This clone was recorded only once. The V call is TRBV5-3, the J call TRBJ2-1; possible D gene TRBD1, 5 bases. TRBV5-3 is recorded as an ORF, its role being uncertain. CDR3 length: 16 amino acids. The germline V and J ends were trimmed by 0 bases and 8 bases, with 18 bases remaining between them. CDR3 residues: CARSLVSAAGNDEQFF. DNA of the CDR3: TGTGCCAGAAGCTTGGTATCGGCGGCAGGGAATGATGAGCAGTTCTTC.

The chain has TRBV5-6 and TRBJ2-3; D is unclear. V was clipped by 4 bases and J by 0 bases, with 3 bases between them. The germline CDR1 and CDR2 sequences are SGHDT and YYEEEE. This CDR3 is built from 12 residues. The CDR3 spells CASSPSTDTQYF. In DNA, the CDR3 is TGTGCCAGCAGCCCCAGCACAGATACGCAGTATTTT.

The chain links TRBV10-2 to TRBJ2-7; possible D gene TRBD1, 6 bases. Looked up from germline, CDR1 is WSHSY and CDR2 is SAAADI. The CDR3 contains 16 residues. The ends were cut back, 2 bases at V and 0 bases at J, with 14 bases in the middle. CDR3 coding DNA: TGCGCCAGCAGTGAGAGGGACACTCAGCCCTCCTACGAGCAGTACTTC. Translation: CASSERDTQPSYEQYF.

The chain uses TRBV29-1 and TRBJ2-3; 7 positions agree with TRBD2. Per the germline V gene, CDR1 is SQVTM and CDR2 is ANQGSEA. The CDR3 is made up of 14 amino acids. V gave up 2 bases and J gave up 3 bases; unmatched junction bases: 5. This CDR3 reads CSVEQGGRTDTQYF. The CDR3 region has the DNA TGCAGCGTTGAACAGGGAGGGAGAACAGATACGCAGTATTTT.

The chain joins TRBV7-7 to TRBJ2-2; tentatively, D is TRBD1 or TRBD2 (7 bases each). The CDR3 spans 14 residues. Germline-derived CDR1 and CDR2 are SSHAT and FNYEAQ (reference sequence). V was pared by 5 bases and J by 5 bases, with 12 bases between. The CDR3 DNA is TGTGCCAGCAGCCCAGGGGGGGGAACCGGGGAGCTGTTTTTT. It translates to CASSPGGGTGELFF.

The CDR3 loop is CASSPGMDTEAFF. CDR3 nucleotide sequence: TGTGCCAGCTCACCGGGTATGGACACTGAAGCTTTCTTT. The chain is built from TRBV18 and TRBJ1-1; D ambiguous. The germline gives CDR1 KGHSH, CDR2 LQKENI. The length of the CDR3 is 13 residues. Trimming left V 3 bases short and J 3 bases short, with 8 bases between.